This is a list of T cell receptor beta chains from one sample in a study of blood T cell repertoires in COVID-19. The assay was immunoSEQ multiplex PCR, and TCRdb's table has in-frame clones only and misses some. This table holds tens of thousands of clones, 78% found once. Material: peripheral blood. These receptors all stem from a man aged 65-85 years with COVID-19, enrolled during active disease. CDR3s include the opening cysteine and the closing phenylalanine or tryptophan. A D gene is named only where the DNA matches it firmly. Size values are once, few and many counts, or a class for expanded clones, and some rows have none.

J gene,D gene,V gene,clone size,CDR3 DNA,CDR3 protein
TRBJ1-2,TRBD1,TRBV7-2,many,TGTGCCAGCAGCCCTGCAGAGTCCGGGACAGGCTATGGCTACACCTTC,CASSPAESGTGYGYTF
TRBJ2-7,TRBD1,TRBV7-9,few,TGTGCCAGCAGCTCTCCGAGGGACAGGGACCCCTACGAGCAGTACTTC,CASSSPRDRDPYEQYF
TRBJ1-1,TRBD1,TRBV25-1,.,TGTGCCAGCAGTGCTGACAGGGGGGGAAGGGAAGCTTTCTTT,CASSADRGGREAFF
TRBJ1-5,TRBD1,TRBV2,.,TGTGCCAGCAGTGAAAGGACAGGGAATCAGCCCCAGCATTTT,CASSERTGNQPQHF
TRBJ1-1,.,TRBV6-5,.,TGTGCCAGCAGTTACTCTAGGGGCAACACTGAAGCTTTCTTT,CASSYSRGNTEAFF
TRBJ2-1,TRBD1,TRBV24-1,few,TGTGCCACCAGTGACTCCCGGACAGGGCGCGGTGAGCAGTTCTTC,CATSDSRTGRGEQFF
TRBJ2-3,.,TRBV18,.,TGTGCCAGCTCACCATATGCGGGTACAGATACGCAGTATTTT,CASSPYAGTDTQYF
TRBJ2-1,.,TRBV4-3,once,TGCGCCAGCAGCCAAGATATCGAGCGGGAGCAGTTCTTC,CASSQDIEREQFF
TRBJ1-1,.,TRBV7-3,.,TGTGCCAGCAGTCTGACCCTCTCGGGGAAGGGCACTGAAGCTTTCTTT,CASSLTLSGKGTEAFF
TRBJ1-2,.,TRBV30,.,TGTGCCGGGATGACAACTAACTATGGCTACACCTTC,CAGMTTNYGYTF
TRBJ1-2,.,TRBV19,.,TGTGCCAGTAGTATCAAAATCGGGGACTCCTATGGCTACACCTTC,CASSIKIGDSYGYTF
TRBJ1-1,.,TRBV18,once,TGTGCCAGCTCACTATCCCAGTCTGAAGCTTTCTTT,CASSLSQSEAFF
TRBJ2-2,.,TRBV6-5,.,TGTGCCAGCAGTCCCCGGGGCACCGGGGAGCTGTTTTTT,CASSPRGTGELFF
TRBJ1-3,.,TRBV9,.,TGTGCCAGCAGCCCCCCGGGCTCTGGAAACACCATATATTTT,CASSPPGSGNTIYF
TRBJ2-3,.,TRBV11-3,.,TGTGCCAGCAGCTTACCCCCGAGCGATACGCAGTATTTT,CASSLPPSDTQYF
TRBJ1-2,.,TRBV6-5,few,TGTGCCAGCAGCCTAGGAGGGGCCCCGGGTGGCTACACCTTC,CASSLGGAPGGYTF
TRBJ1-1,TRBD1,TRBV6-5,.,TGTGCCAGCAACCGAGGGAGACAGGGTTACACTGAAGCTTTCTTT,CASNRGRQGYTEAFF
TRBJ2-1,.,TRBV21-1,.,TGTGCCAGCAGCAAGGGTAGCGGGGGGGCGGATGAGCAGTTCTTC,CASSKGSGGADEQFF
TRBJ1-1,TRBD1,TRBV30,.,TGTGCCTGGAGCGGACAGGCGACTGAAGCTTTCTTT,CAWSGQATEAFF
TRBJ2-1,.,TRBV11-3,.,TGTGCCAGCAGCTCCGCCTTCGACGGGATTAATGAGCAGTTCTTC,CASSSAFDGINEQFF
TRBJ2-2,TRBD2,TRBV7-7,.,TGTGCCAGCAGCCATAGCGGGAGGAGCACCGGGGAGCTGTTTTTT,CASSHSGRSTGELFF
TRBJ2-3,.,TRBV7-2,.,TGTGCCAGCAGCCCTAGGGACTTCCGAACAGATACGCAGTATTTT,CASSPRDFRTDTQYF
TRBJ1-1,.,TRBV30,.,TGTGCCTGGAAAGCCCAGGGAGGCACTGAAGCTTTCTTT,CAWKAQGGTEAFF
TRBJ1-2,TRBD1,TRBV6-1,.,TGTGCCAGCAGTGAAAGTCGACAGGGGCAAAGAGGCTACACCTTC,CASSESRQGQRGYTF
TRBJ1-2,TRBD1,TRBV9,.,TGTGCCAGCAGCGTAGATAACAGGGGTATTGGCTACACCTTC,CASSVDNRGIGYTF
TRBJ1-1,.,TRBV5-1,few,TGCGCCAGCAGACCAATAAGGGGCGGCACTGAAGCTTTCTTT,CASRPIRGGTEAFF
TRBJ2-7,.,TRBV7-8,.,TGTGCCAGCAGCGACTACTTCTACGAGCAGTACTTC,CASSDYFYEQYF
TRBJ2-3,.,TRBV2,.,TGTGCCAGCAGAGCCTACGGGGGATTCGGAAATACGCAGTATTTT,CASRAYGGFGNTQYF
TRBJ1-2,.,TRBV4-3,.,TGCGCCAGCAGCCCAGGTGGCAGGGGACAAACCTATGGCTACACCTTC,CASSPGGRGQTYGYTF